The 10 T cell receptor beta chains listed next were all sequenced from one sample in a study of blood T cell repertoires in COVID-19. TCRdb keeps only in-frame clones here, not all; method: immunoSEQ multiplex PCR. This table holds nearly 350,000 clones, less than 90% found once. The specimen was PBMCs or T cells enriched from blood (not recorded which). The receptors shown here come from a woman aged 25 to 39 who had recovered from COVID-19.

This chain joins TRBV5-4 and TRBJ2-1, with D unclear. Trimming removed 5 bases from V and 6 bases from J, with 6 bases in between. CDR3 size: 11 residues. The V gene's germline CDR1 is SGHNT and CDR2 YYREEE (reference sequence). DNA for the CDR3: TGTGCCAGCAGTCAAGCCAATGAGCAGTTCTTC. Its protein product is CASSQANEQFF. Full variable domain (remainder filled in from reference TRBV5-4 and TRBJ2-1): ETGVTQSPTHLIKTRGQQVTLRCSSQSGHNTVSWYQQALGQGPQFIFQYYREEENGRGNFPPRFSGLQFPNYSSELNVNALELDDSALYLCASSQANEQFFGPGTRLTVL.

This clone occurred a few times. CDR3 DNA: TGTGCCAGCAGCCAAGATCTGGACAGGGGGCTTGGCTACACCTTC. It specifies CASSQDLDRGLGYTF. The rearrangement links TRBV4-2 to TRBJ1-2; 11 bases line up with TRBD1. The CDR3 spans 15 residues. The V gene's germline CDR1 is LGHNA and CDR2 YNFKEQ. After removal of 0 bases from V and 7 bases from J, the junction contained 4 bases not matched to a gene.

The V call is TRBV29-1, the J call TRBJ2-1; TRBD1 is a possible D gene (5 bases). CDR1 SQVTM and CDR2 ANQGSEA come from the germline V gene. The CDR3 is 12 amino acids. Trimming took 6 bases from V and 4 from J, leaving 10 bases between them. The CDR3 region is CSVRQLYNEQFF. The CDR3 DNA reads TGCAGCGTCAGACAGCTATACAATGAGCAGTTCTTC.

CDR3 in DNA: TGTGCCAGCAGCGGACCGGGGACATACCAAGAGACCCAGTACTTC. Translated: CASSGPGTYQETQYF. V usage is TRBV7-8 and J usage is TRBJ2-5, with a tentative D call TRBD1 (6 bases). V lost 5 bases, J lost 0 bases, and 13 bases lay in between. From germline, CDR1 is SGHVS and CDR2 FQNEAQ. This CDR3 region has 15 residues.

This clone was picked up one time. J is TRBJ1-6 and V is TRBV6-5; D is uncertain. The V gene's germline CDR1 is MNHEY and CDR2 SVGAGI. Trimming cost V 6 bases and J 7 bases, with 13 bases left between them. This CDR3 comprises 14 residues. In DNA form, the CDR3 reads TGTGCCAGCAGCTTAGATTTGGAGAATTCACCCCTCCACTTT. It encodes CASSLDLENSPLHF.

Of note for this clone: The sample carries other DNA sequences with the same CDR3. This chain links TRBV5-1 with TRBJ2-7; TRBD2 aligns across 10 bases. Germline CDR1 is SGHRS and CDR2 is YFSETQ. This CDR3 is 15 amino acids long. V was pared by 4 bases and J by 2 bases, with 6 bases of the junction left unmatched. Here the CDR3 reads CASSLRTSGAYEQYF. CDR3 sequence (DNA): TGCGCCAGCAGCCTCAGGACTAGCGGCGCCTACGAGCAGTACTTC.

The chain carries TRBV4-1 and TRBJ1-1; TRBD1 aligns across 9 bases. J gave up 14 bases and V 3 bases, and 7 bases lay outside the gene matches. The CDR3 spans 12 residues. Germline V CDR1 and CDR2: MGHRA, YSYEKL. DNA for the CDR3: TGCGCCAGCAGCCACGGGACAGGGAGGGGGTTCTTT. This encodes CASSHGTGRGFF.

The chain employs TRBV27 and TRBJ1-2; D is unclear. The CDR3 is made up of 15 amino acids. Germline V gene data show CDR1 as MNHEY and CDR2 as SMNVEV (reference sequence). V dropped 6 bases and J dropped 0 bases, with 14 bases sitting between them. In DNA form, the CDR3 reads TGTGCCAGCAGGAACTCGGGAGTAACTAACTATGGCTACACCTTC. Protein sequence: CASRNSGVTNYGYTF.

The chain has TRBV19 and TRBJ1-2; tentatively, D is TRBD1 (5 bases). The CDR3 is made up of 16 amino acids. The V end was cut by 4 bases, the J end by 5 bases, with 20 bases between. Germline V gene lookup returns CDR1 LNHDA and CDR2 SQIVND (reference sequence). CDR3 region: CASSKGPGRVRYGYTF. DNA for the CDR3: TGTGCCAGTAGTAAAGGCCCTGGCAGGGTGAGGTATGGCTACACCTTC.

The gene calls are TRBV11-2 and TRBJ2-7; TRBD1 might be the D (7 bases). The CDR3 is made up of 14 amino acids. Trimming cost V 0 bases and J 2 bases, with 8 bases left between them. From germline, CDR1 is SGHAT and CDR2 FQNNGV. The DNA of the CDR3 is TGTGCCAGCAGCTTAGACAGGGGGGCCTACGAGCAGTACTTC. It encodes CASSLDRGAYEQYF.